The 13 T cell receptor beta chains below come from one sample, sequenced in a study of T cell changes during pregnancy in multiple sclerosis. Method: immunoSEQ multiplex PCR; TCRdb's copy keeps in-frame clones and lacks some. Among 70,000 to 95,000 clones listed, roughly 91% were seen once. The sequenced sample was peripheral blood, obtained in the first trimester of pregnancy. These receptors were obtained from a female donor with multiple sclerosis, enrolled in a pregnancy study.

The chain employs TRBV7-9 and TRBJ2-1; D possibly corresponds to TRBD2 (6 bases). The V end was cut by 4 bases, the J end by 4 bases, with 8 bases between. Germline-derived CDR1 and CDR2 are SEHNR and FQNEAQ (reference sequence). The CDR3 runs 13 residues. The CDR3 is CASSWGEYNEQFF. The CDR3 nucleotides are TGTGCCAGCAGCTGGGGGGAGTACAATGAGCAGTTCTTC.

This sequence joins TRBV4-2 and TRBJ1-3; D unresolved. Germline CDR1 is LGHNA and CDR2 is YNFKEQ. V dropped 1 base and J dropped 4 bases, with 5 bases sitting between them. The CDR3 consists of 13 residues. CDR3 DNA sequence: TGTGCCAGCAGCCAAGTTCTCGGAAACACCATATATTTT. Its translation: CASSQVLGNTIYF.

This clone was observed many times. The chain combines TRBV6-1 with TRBJ2-5, with 7 bases that match TRBD1. Germline loops: CDR1 MNHNS, CDR2 SASEGT. V shed 3 bases, J shed 4 bases, and the junction held 8 bases outside the gene matches. This CDR3 is built from 15 residues. CDR3 protein: CASSDGEQGPETQYF. Written as DNA, the CDR3 is TGTGCCAGCAGTGACGGTGAACAGGGGCCAGAGACCCAGTACTTC.

V gene TRBV2 combines with J gene TRBJ1-3; 8 bases align to TRBD1. In germline, CDR1 is SNHLY, CDR2 FYNNEI. There are 15 residues in the CDR3. With V trimmed by 3 bases and J by 4 bases, 5 bases remained unmatched. CDR3 bases: TGTGCCAGCAGTGACCGGACAGGGATCGGAAACACCATATATTTT. This codes for CASSDRTGIGNTIYF.

The chain recombines TRBV29-1 with TRBJ2-2, with 8 bases fitting TRBD2. The CDR3 loop spans 18 amino acids. Germline V lookup: CDR1 SQVTM, CDR2 ANQGSEA. J gave up 3 bases and V 7 bases, and 19 bases lay outside the gene matches. The CDR3 is CSAGGSGGWGPDTGELFF. The CDR3 DNA sequence: TGCAGCGCAGGCGGGAGCGGGGGATGGGGGCCGGACACCGGGGAGCTGTTTTTT.

V and J are TRBV2 and TRBJ1-2; possibly TRBD1 for D (5 bases). The CDR3 sequence is 15 residues long. In germline, CDR1 is SNHLY, CDR2 FYNNEI. The V end lost 5 bases, the J end lost 3 bases, and 16 bases lay between the germline ends. In DNA form, the CDR3 reads TGTGCCAGCAGTAGAACAGGAAGGGCGGACTATGGCTACACCTTC. This codes for CASSRTGRADYGYTF.

The chain recombines TRBV18 with TRBJ1-1; 8 bases match TRBD1. V trimming: 2 bases; J trimming: 2 bases; junction bases outside the gene matches: 7. The CDR3 covers 16 residues. CDR1 is KGHSH, CDR2 LQKENI, per germline. CDR3 DNA sequence: TGTGCCAGCTCACCAAAGCAGGGGGCCTTAAACACTGAAGCTTTCTTT. Translated: CASSPKQGALNTEAFF.

This rearrangement joins TRBV15 to TRBJ1-1; unclear D gene. The CDR3 consists of 11 residues. Germline-derived CDR1 and CDR2 are LNHNV and YYDKDF (reference sequence). With 2 bases removed from V and 7 bases from J, the gap between germline ends came to 5 bases. Here the CDR3 DNA reads TGTGCCACCAGCAGACAACATGAAGCTTTCTTT. This translates into CATSRQHEAFF.

V is TRBV5-1 and J is TRBJ2-1; no definite D call. The CDR3 has 14 amino acids. V was clipped by 0 bases and J by 0 bases, with 4 bases between them. Germline-derived CDR1 and CDR2 are SGHRS and YFSETQ. CDR3 coding DNA: TGCGCCAGCAGCTTGGCTGTCTCCTACAATGAGCAGTTCTTC. This gives the protein CASSLAVSYNEQFF.

V and J are TRBV7-5 and TRBJ1-5; TRBD1 is taken as the D call from the table, unchecked against the DNA. TRBV7-5 is given as a pseudogene. The CDR3 runs 15 residues. The CDR3 here is CARSLTYRGGQPQHF. CDR3 DNA: TGTGCCAGAAGCTTAACATACAGGGGGGGTCAGCCCCAGCATTTT.

The rearrangement joins TRBV5-4 to TRBJ1-6, with D maybe TRBD1 (5 bases). The CDR3 loop spans 15 amino acids. V lost 8 bases and J lost 4, with 16 bases in between. The germline CDR1 and CDR2 sequences are SGHNT and YYREEE (reference sequence). The CDR3 loop is CASSPGSPYNSPLHF. The DNA of the CDR3 is TGTGCCAGTAGCCCAGGGTCTCCTTATAATTCACCCCTCCACTTT.

The chain has TRBV4-1 and TRBJ1-1; 7 positions agree with TRBD1. This CDR3 is 16 amino acids long. The trim removed 3 bases at V and 2 bases at J, leaving 9 bases unmatched. The germline gives CDR1 MGHRA, CDR2 YSYEKL. The CDR3 bases are TGCGCCAGCAGCCAGACCTCGACAGGGAGAAACACTGAAGCTTTCTTT. This sequence encodes CASSQTSTGRNTEAFF.

The chain has TRBV10-3 and TRBJ2-3; TRBD1 is a possible D gene (6 bases). V was trimmed by 4 bases and J by 14 bases, leaving 13 bases between them. The CDR3 covers 11 residues. In germline, CDR1 is ENHRY, CDR2 SYGVKD. CDR3 DNA: TGTGCCATCAGTGCGGACAGATCCCTGTATTTT. Translated: CAISADRSLYF.